These 25 T cell receptor beta chains came from one sample sequenced in a study of Graves' ophthalmopathy and Graves' hyperthyroidism. CDR3 regions of TCR beta were amplified from RNA transcripts. An opening RT-PCR round employed HTBI primers and preceded a second-round multiplex PCR. TCRdb re-derived calls from the multiplex PCR reads in MiXCR, one entry per CDR3 protein. There are 1 million to 1.3 million distinct CDR3 sequences in the sample; about 40% occur only once, and over 8.5% lies in the top ten. Sample: peripheral blood or thyroid tissue (not recorded which). Source of these receptors: an adult man with Graves' hyperthyroidism.

This rearrangement joins TRBV20-1 to TRBJ2-7; 7 nucleotides align to TRBD1. CDR3 size: 13 residues. Germline CDR1 reads DFQATT; CDR2 reads SNEGSKA (reference sequence). This CDR3 reads CSLDRVTSYEQYF. In DNA form, the CDR3 reads TGCAGCCTAGACAGGGTTACCTCCTACGAGCAGTACTTC.

This clonotype appeared a few times. A much larger clone lies a single base off, so this may be a read error. The V call is TRBV7-6, the J call TRBJ1-3; 7 bases align to TRBD1. The CDR3 loop spans 14 amino acids. Germline lookup yields CDR1 SGHVS and CDR2 FNYEAQ. Here the CDR3 reads CAGSSGTDGNTIYF. The CDR3 DNA is TGTGCCGGCAGCTCCGGGACAGACGGAAACACCATATATTTT.

The genes are TRBV2 and TRBJ2-5; perhaps TRBD2 as D (7 bases). V lost 7 bases to trimming and J lost 5 bases, with 23 bases between them. From germline, CDR1 is SNHLY and CDR2 FYNNEI. The CDR3 covers 16 residues. The CDR3 DNA sequence: TGTGCCAGCACCACGGGGGGCGGGGGTGAATGGGAGACCCAGTACTTC. Amino acids: CASTTGGGGEWETQYF.

This clonotype was found many times. The J gene is TRBJ2-7, the V gene TRBV7-8, with D maybe TRBD2 (8 bases). The CDR3 extends over 15 amino acids. Trimming shortened V by 5 bases and J by 6 bases, and 20 bases separated the two germline ends. Looked up from germline, CDR1 is SGHVS and CDR2 is FQNEAQ. The CDR3 DNA is TGTGCCAGCAGCCCCATCCGGGAGGGGGCCTCCGAGCAGTACTTC. Protein product: CASSPIREGASEQYF.

This clonotype was recorded at least ten times. CDR3 bases: TGTGCCAGCAGCCTCGGGACAGGACGAAATTCACCCCTCCACTTT. This codes for CASSLGTGRNSPLHF. The chain couples TRBV13 to TRBJ1-6; TRBD1 matches 8 bases. CDR1 PRHDT and CDR2 FYEKMQ come from the germline V gene (reference sequence). The CDR3 length is 15 residues. V trimming: 5 bases; J trimming: 7 bases; junction bases outside the gene matches: 7.

CDR3 nucleotides: TGTGCCAGCAGCTTAGCGTTGTTCACTGAAGCTTTCTTT. The encoded protein is CASSLALFTEAFF. The genes are TRBV7-9 and TRBJ1-1; no firm D call. V lost 0 bases and J 4 bases, leaving 6 bases between the germline ends. This CDR3 has 13 amino acids. Looked up from germline, CDR1 is SEHNR and CDR2 is FQNEAQ (reference sequence). Based on the CDR3 plus reference TRBV7-9 and TRBJ1-1, the full variable domain is DTGVSQNPRHKITKRGQNVTFRCDPISEHNRLYWYRQTLGQGPEFLTYFQNEAQLEKSRLLSDRFSAERPKGSFSTLEIQRTEQGDSAMYLCASSLALFTEAFFGQGTRLTVV.

The chain is built from TRBV2 and TRBJ1-5, with D unresolved. Germline values: CDR1 SNHLY, CDR2 FYNNEI. V lost 2 bases, J lost 2 bases, and 10 bases lay in between. The CDR3 is made up of 15 amino acids. The CDR3 DNA sequence: TGTGCCAGCAGTGAACCGGTGGGTGGCAATCAGCCCCAGCATTTT. This gives the protein CASSEPVGGNQPQHF.

The V gene is TRBV10-3, the J gene TRBJ2-5; D is possibly TRBD2 (6 bases). CDR3 length: 13 amino acids. Trimming shortened V by 6 bases and J by 1 base, and 9 bases separated the two germline ends. The germline V gene encodes CDR1 ENHRY and CDR2 SYGVKD. CDR3 loop: CAIRAGTQETQYF. DNA for the CDR3: TGTGCCATCAGGGCGGGGACCCAAGAGACCCAGTACTTC.

This clonotype appeared a few times. The chain employs TRBV13 and TRBJ1-6; TRBD1 aligns across 8 bases. CDR1 is PRHDT, CDR2 FYEKMQ, per germline (reference sequence). The CDR3 extends over 14 amino acids. V lost 6 bases to trimming and J lost 10 bases; unmatched junction nucleotides: 8. CDR3 nucleotides: TGTGCCAGCAGTTCCGGAGGACAGGGCTCACCCCTCCACTTT. Amino acid sequence: CASSSGGQGSPLHF. Using reference TRBV13 and TRBJ1-6 for the parts outside the CDR3, the full variable domain is AAGVIQSPRHLIKEKRETATLKCYPIPRHDTVYWYQQGPGQDPQFLISFYEKMQSDKGSIPDRFSAQQFSDYHSELNMSSLELGDSALYFCASSSGGQGSPLHFGNGTRLTVT.

The chain uses TRBV2 and TRBJ1-5; TRBD1 is a possible D gene (5 bases). The V and J ends lost 6 bases and 15 bases respectively, with 18 bases between them. The germline V gene encodes CDR1 SNHLY and CDR2 FYNNEI. The CDR3 is made up of 12 amino acids. The chain's CDR3 is CASSVTGTHVHF. The CDR3 coding sequence is TGTGCCAGCAGCGTAACCGGGACCCATGTGCATTTT. Full variable domain (missing parts from reference TRBV2 and TRBJ1-5): EPEVTQTPSHQVTQMGQEVILRCVPISNHLYFYWYRQILGQKVEFLVSFYNNEISEKSEIFDDQFSVERPDGSNFTLKIRSTKLEDSAMYFCASSVTGTHVHFGDGTRLSIL.

Turning to this clonotype: An end of the junction differs from the germline gene, which may be a read error. J is TRBJ2-7 and V is TRBV7-9; either TRBD1 or TRBD2 may supply D (5 bases each). This CDR3 is 15 amino acids long. Germline CDR1 SEHNR, CDR2 FQNEAQ (reference sequence). The CDR3 sequence is CASSLGTLVQDEQYF. CDR3 bases: TGTGCCAGCAGTTTAGGGACCCTGGTCCAAGACGAGCAGTACTTC.

Worth noting for this clonotype: Germline and junction disagree at one end, which may indicate a read error. The chain has TRBV11-2 and TRBJ2-2; either TRBD1 or TRBD2 may fit D (5 bases each). In germline, CDR1 is SGHAT, CDR2 FQNNGV. The CDR3 is 17 residues long. The CDR3 DNA is TGTGCCAGCAGCTTAGATAGCCACAGGATGAACACCGGGAAGCTGTTTTTT. Translation gives CASSLDSHRMNTGKLFF.

This clonotype was observed a handful of times. The V call is TRBV6-2 or TRBV6-3, the J call TRBJ2-7; D is possibly TRBD2 (5 bases). Germline lookup yields CDR1 MNHEY and CDR2 SVGEGT. The length of the CDR3 is 16 residues. V was shortened by 2 bases and J by 3 bases, with 17 bases between the two germline ends. CDR3 bases: TGTGCCAGCAGTTACGACGGCGGAGGACCTCGCTACGAGCAGTACTTC. Protein sequence: CASSYDGGGPRYEQYF.

The table lists this clonotype with many counts. V usage is TRBV7-8 and J usage is TRBJ2-7; 7 nucleotides line up with TRBD1. V shed 4 bases, J shed 5 bases, and the junction held 5 bases outside the gene matches. The germline V gene encodes CDR1 SGHVS and CDR2 FQNEAQ. The CDR3 has 13 amino acids. The CDR3 nucleotides are TGTGCCAGCAGCTACAGGGGATACGACGAGCAGTACTTC. It encodes CASSYRGYDEQYF.

This chain connects TRBV11-1 to TRBJ2-7; TRBD1 aligns across 12 bases. Germline-derived CDR1 and CDR2 are SGHAT and FQDESV (reference sequence). Trimming cost V 4 bases and J 3 bases; bases outside gene matches: 7. The CDR3 has 16 residues. CDR3 DNA sequence: TGTGCCAGCAGCTACACCGGGACAGGGGGCAACTACGAGCAGTACTTC. Its protein product is CASSYTGTGGNYEQYF.

Many counts were recorded for this clonotype. The chain carries TRBV2 and TRBJ2-7, with TRBD2 identical over 10 bases. CDR3 size: 15 residues. Germline-derived CDR1 and CDR2 are SNHLY and FYNNEI. V was clipped by 6 bases and J by 6 bases; unmatched bases: 11. CDR3 sequence: CASRTPQREGLEQYF. The CDR3 DNA sequence: TGTGCCAGCAGGACCCCCCAGCGGGAGGGCCTCGAGCAGTACTTC.

The chain links TRBV15 to TRBJ2-7, with TRBD1 as a possible D gene (6 bases). This CDR3 spans 15 amino acids. Trimming stripped 10 bases from V and 0 bases from J, with 19 bases between. Looked up from germline, CDR1 is LNHNV and CDR2 is YYDKDF (reference sequence). The CDR3 DNA reads as TGTGCCAGCTCACCAGACCGGGACAACTCCTACGAGCAGTACTTC. Amino acid sequence: CASSPDRDNSYEQYF. The complete variable domain, with remaining parts taken from reference TRBV15 and TRBJ2-7, reads DAMVIQNPRYQVTQFGKPVTLSCSQTLNHNVMYWYQQKSSQAPKLLFHYYDKDFNNEADTPDNFQSRRPNTSFCFLDIRSPGLGDTAMYLCASSPDRDNSYEQYFGPGTRLTVT.

This clonotype was seen once. V gene TRBV7-2 combines with J gene TRBJ2-5; 9 bases fit TRBD2. CDR1 is SGHTA and CDR2 is FQGNSA in the germline V gene. The CDR3 spans 15 residues. V shed 5 bases and J 1 base; nucleotides not matched to a gene: 5. CDR3 protein: CASSGVAGVQETQYF. The CDR3 DNA reads TGTGCCAGCAGCGGGGTAGCGGGGGTCCAAGAGACCCAGTACTTC.

A few counts support this clonotype. The chain links TRBV7-8 to TRBJ2-6; 7 positions match TRBD1. The V gene's germline CDR1 is SGHVS and CDR2 FQNEAQ. V lost 4 bases and J lost 0; bases outside the gene matches: 12. This CDR3 is built from 19 residues. CDR3 region: CASSSDRTGPLSGANVLTF. The CDR3 DNA reads TGTGCCAGCAGCTCCGATAGGACAGGTCCCCTCTCTGGGGCCAACGTCCTGACTTTC.

This clonotype was observed at least ten times. The CDR3 region has the DNA TGTGCCAGCACCCCCGACAGGGAGTTCCCCAAAGAGACCCAGTACTTC. It is translated as CASTPDREFPKETQYF. The chain recombines TRBV7-9 with TRBJ2-5, with 7 bases that match TRBD1. J lost 3 bases, V lost 7 bases, and 14 bases had no gene match. The CDR3 runs to 16 residues. CDR1 is SEHNR and CDR2 is FQNEAQ in the germline V gene (reference sequence).

This chain uses TRBV29-1 with TRBJ2-2, with 7 nucleotides matching TRBD2. J gave up 6 bases and V 5 bases, and 3 bases lay outside the gene matches. From germline, CDR1 is SQVTM and CDR2 ANQGSEA. There are 12 residues in the CDR3. CDR3 DNA: TGCAGCGTTCAAGGACTAGCCGGGGAGCTGTTTTTT. The encoded protein is CSVQGLAGELFF.

This clonotype has only a few counts. The chain uses TRBV25-1 and TRBJ1-5; D gene unclear. The V gene's germline CDR1 is MGHDK and CDR2 SYGVNS. CDR3 length equals 14 residues. V lost 3 bases, J lost 2 bases, and 8 bases lay in between. The CDR3 nucleotides read TGTGCCAGCAGTGAGGCTGTGGGCAATCAGCCCCAGCATTTT. Protein product: CASSEAVGNQPQHF.

This chain links TRBV20-1 with TRBJ1-2, with 10 bases lining up with TRBD1. Trimming cost V 2 bases and J 8 bases; bases outside gene matches: 5. The CDR3 sequence is 13 residues long. CDR1 DFQATT and CDR2 SNEGSKA come from the germline V gene (reference sequence). CDR3 region: CSARSGQGIGYTF. In DNA, the CDR3 is TGCAGTGCTAGATCGGGACAGGGGATCGGCTACACCTTC.

The V gene is TRBV6-5, the J gene TRBJ1-4; no firm D call. This CDR3 has 16 residues. The ends were cut back, 4 bases at V and 3 bases at J, with 15 bases in the middle. Per germline, CDR1 MNHEY and CDR2 SVGAGI. The chain's CDR3 is CASSSSWWASNEKLFF. The CDR3 DNA reads as TGTGCCAGCAGTTCCTCATGGTGGGCCTCTAATGAAAAACTGTTTTTT.

This clonotype was recorded many times. The genes are TRBV7-8 and TRBJ1-5; TRBD1 is a possible D gene (6 bases). This CDR3 is 15 amino acids long. CDR1 and CDR2 from the germline V gene are SGHVS and FQNEAQ. V lost 5 bases, J lost 3 bases, and 14 bases lay in between. The chain's CDR3 is CASSQYTGNNQPQHF. Written as DNA, the CDR3 is TGTGCCAGCAGCCAATACACAGGGAACAATCAGCCCCAGCATTTT. Using reference TRBV7-8 and TRBJ1-5 for the parts outside the CDR3, the full variable domain is GAGVSQSPRYKVAKRGQDVALRCDPISGHVSLFWYQQALGQGPEFLTYFQNEAQLDKSGLPSDRFFAERPEGSVSTLKIQRTQQEDSAVYLCASSQYTGNNQPQHFGDGTRLSIL.